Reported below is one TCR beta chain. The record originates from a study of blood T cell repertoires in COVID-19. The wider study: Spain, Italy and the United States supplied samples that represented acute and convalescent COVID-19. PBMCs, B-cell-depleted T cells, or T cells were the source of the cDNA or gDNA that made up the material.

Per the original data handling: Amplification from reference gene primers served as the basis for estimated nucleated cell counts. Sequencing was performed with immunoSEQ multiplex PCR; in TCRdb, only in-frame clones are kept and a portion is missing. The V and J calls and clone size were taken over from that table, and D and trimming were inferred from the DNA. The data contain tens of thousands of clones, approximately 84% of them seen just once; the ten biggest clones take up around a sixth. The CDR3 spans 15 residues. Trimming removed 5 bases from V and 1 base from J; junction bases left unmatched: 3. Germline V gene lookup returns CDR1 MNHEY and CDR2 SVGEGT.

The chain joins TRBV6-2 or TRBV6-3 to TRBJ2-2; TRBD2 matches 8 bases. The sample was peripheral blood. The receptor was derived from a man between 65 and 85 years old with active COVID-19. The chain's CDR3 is CASSPLAGNTGELFF. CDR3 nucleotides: TGTGCCAGCAGTCCCCTAGCGGGGAACACCGGGGAGCTGTTTTTT.